This TCR beta chain stems from a study of cytomegalovirus exposure and HLA in healthy donors. A remark on this clone: The antigen is not known. Mismatch with germline at one junction end may stem from a read error.

The study's findings and limits: At a 0.05 false discovery rate, a later analysis found approximately 15,000 TCR beta sequences to be associated with HLA alleles. When a later analysis compared HLA-associated TCR beta chains with equally common others, the HLA-associated chains turned out to be more clonally expanded and to have lower generation probabilities. Later work found most CMV-associated TCR beta chains apparently HLA-restricted.

Germline assignment: CDR1 MNHEY and CDR2 SMNVEV (reference sequence). There are 13 residues in the CDR3. Primers for the PCR totalled 60 Vbeta and 13 Jbeta. TCRdb's table, derived via immunoSEQ multiplex PCR, lists solely in-frame clones and lacks some. In the table there are around 180,000 clones, over 65% of which are singletons. This chain connects TRBV27 to TRBJ1-2; D gene unclear. The clonotype originates from a man aged 55 to 69 in good health and CMV-seronegative. Material: PBMCs. The CDR3 sequence: CASSSPGRGGYPF. CDR3 DNA: TGTGCCAGCAGTTCTCCTGGACGGGGTGGCTACCCCTTC.